Following are 30 T cell receptor beta chains from one sample sequenced in a study of blood T cell repertoires in COVID-19. Produced via immunoSEQ multiplex PCR; TCRdb's table is partial and in-frame only. This table has roughly 400,000 clones, roughly 92% appearing once. Source material: PBMCs or T cells enriched from blood (not recorded which). Source of these receptors: a woman aged 40 to 50 who had been exposed to COVID-19.

This clone was recorded only once. This chain joins TRBV2 and TRBJ2-1; D unclear. CDR1 is SNHLY and CDR2 is FYNNEI in the germline V gene. This CDR3 has 15 residues. With 1 base removed from V and 0 bases from J, the gap between germline ends came to 7 bases. CDR3 DNA: TGTGCCAGCAGTGAAGGTACGCGCTCCTACAATGAGCAGTTCTTC. Translation gives CASSEGTRSYNEQFF.

This chain connects TRBV3-1 (or the pseudogene TRBV3-2) to TRBJ2-2; D possibly corresponds to TRBD2 (6 bases). Trimming removed 2 bases from V and 3 bases from J, with 10 bases in between. CDR3 length equals 15 residues. Germline V CDR1 and CDR2: LGHDT, YNNKEL (reference sequence). The CDR3 sequence is CASSQQRAYTGELFF. CDR3 DNA sequence: TGTGCCAGCAGCCAACAGCGGGCTTACACCGGGGAGCTGTTTTTT.

The CDR3 is CASSQAPSGSNEQFF. The CDR3 bases are TGTGCCAGCAGCCAAGCCCCAAGCGGGAGCAATGAGCAGTTCTTC. V usage is TRBV3-1 (or the pseudogene TRBV3-2) and J usage is TRBJ2-1; 8 bases line up with TRBD2. Germline values: CDR1 LGHDT, CDR2 YNNKEL (reference sequence). V lost 1 base and J lost 6; bases outside the gene matches: 5. CDR3 length: 15 amino acids.

On this clone: The junction shows a germline mismatch at one end, possibly a read error. The chain employs TRBV13 and TRBJ2-7, with D possibly TRBD2 on 5 matching bases. From germline, CDR1 is PRHDT and CDR2 FYEKMQ (reference sequence). The CDR3 is 12 residues long. CDR3 in amino acids: CASSLGRTGERF. In nucleotides, the CDR3 is TGTGCCAGCAGCTTAGGTCGGACCGGGGAACGGTTC.

The V and J genes are TRBV10-1 and TRBJ1-1, with TRBD1 matching 7 bases. CDR1 is WNHNN and CDR2 is SYGVQD in the germline V gene (reference sequence). The CDR3 length is 14 residues. Losses at the gene ends were 5 bases for V and 1 base for J; bases not matched to a gene: 4. The CDR3 reads CASSRRTGNTEAFF. The DNA for the CDR3 is TGCGCCAGCAGTCGCCGGACAGGGAACACTGAAGCTTTCTTT.

CDR3 amino acids: CSVSGGDTGELFF. CDR3 DNA sequence: TGCAGCGTCAGTGGGGGGGACACCGGGGAGCTGTTTTTT. The gene calls are TRBV29-1 and TRBJ2-2; 7 bases align to TRBD2. This CDR3 is built from 13 residues. J lost 3 bases, V lost 6 bases, and 4 bases had no gene match. The germline CDR1 and CDR2 sequences are SQVTM and ANQGSEA.

The chain uses TRBV7-9 and TRBJ1-6, with D perhaps TRBD1 (6 bases). Looked up from germline, CDR1 is SEHNR and CDR2 is FQNEAQ (reference sequence). CDR3 length: 15 amino acids. V was clipped by 5 bases and J by 5 bases, with 13 bases between them. The CDR3 loop is CASSMGALNNSPLHF. CDR3 bases: TGTGCCAGCAGCATGGGGGCCTTAAATAATTCACCCCTCCACTTT.

This CDR3 is CASQANTEAFF. The CDR3 coding sequence is TGTGCCAGTCAGGCGAACACTGAAGCTTTCTTT. The V and J genes are TRBV19 and TRBJ1-1; D ambiguous. Trimming pared 8 bases from V and 1 base from J, leaving 5 bases between. Germline loops: CDR1 LNHDA, CDR2 SQIVND (reference sequence). This CDR3 comprises 11 residues.

The chain is built from TRBV23-1 and TRBJ1-4, with unresolved D. TRBV23-1 is designated an ORF whose function remains uncertain. V lost 0 bases to trimming and J lost 7 bases, with 12 bases between them. The CDR3 is 15 residues long. The CDR3 here is CASSQSSRLGEKLFF. CDR3 nucleotides: TGCGCCAGCAGTCAATCGTCCAGGTTAGGTGAAAAACTGTTTTTT.

The chain couples TRBV7-2 to TRBJ2-2, with D tentatively TRBD1 (7 bases). The CDR3 covers 14 residues. Germline CDR1 SGHTA, CDR2 FQGNSA. V gave up 8 bases and J gave up 6 bases, with 16 bases separating them. The CDR3 coding sequence is TGTGCCAGCGGCCGGCGGGACAGTGCCGGGGAGCTGTTTTTT. Protein product: CASGRRDSAGELFF.

J is TRBJ2-4 and V is TRBV29-1, with TRBD1 as a possible D gene (6 bases). Germline V gene data show CDR1 as SQVTM and CDR2 as ANQGSEA. Trimming shortened V by 6 bases and J by 0 bases, and 12 bases separated the two germline ends. The CDR3 contains 14 residues. CDR3 in DNA: TGCAGCGTGCGACAGGCCCTAGCCAAAAACATTCAGTACTTC. Protein product: CSVRQALAKNIQYF.

V and J are TRBV25-1 and TRBJ2-6; D is ambiguous. V lost 2 bases to trimming and J lost 10 bases, with 9 bases between them. Per germline, CDR1 MGHDK and CDR2 SYGVNS. The CDR3 has 13 residues. DNA for the CDR3: TGTGCCAGCAGTGAAGTCGGGTCGAACGTCCTGACTTTC. Translating it yields CASSEVGSNVLTF.

This chain links TRBV7-3 with TRBJ2-3; TRBD1 matches 11 bases. CDR1 is SGHTA, CDR2 FQGTGA, per germline. The CDR3 extends over 14 amino acids. The V gene end was trimmed by 5 bases and the J gene end by 6 bases; junction bases not matched to a gene: 4. This CDR3 reads CASSPGQGADTQYF. The CDR3, as DNA: TGTGCCAGCAGCCCCGGACAGGGGGCGGATACGCAGTATTTT.

The J gene is TRBJ2-1, the V gene TRBV11-2; the match to TRBD2 covers 14 bases. Germline CDR1 reads SGHAT; CDR2 reads FQNNGV. The length of the CDR3 is 16 residues. Trimming at V came to 5 bases and at J to 7 bases, leaving 7 bases not matched to a gene. CDR3 DNA sequence: TGTGCCAGCAGCGCCAGACTAGCGGGGGGGCGGAATGAGCAGTTCTTC. Its protein is CASSARLAGGRNEQFF.

The rearrangement links TRBV2 to TRBJ1-4; TRBD1 agrees at 11 bases. CDR3 size: 16 residues. J was trimmed by 8 bases and V by 7 bases; bases with no gene match: 12. Germline CDR1 and CDR2: SNHLY and FYNNEI. This CDR3 reads CASTGRAGTGGEKLFF. In nucleotides, the CDR3 is TGTGCCAGCACGGGTAGGGCCGGGACAGGGGGAGAAAAACTGTTTTTT.

V is TRBV11-3 and J is TRBJ2-1; 10 bases map to TRBD1. The CDR3 has 14 amino acids. The germline V gene has CDR1 SGHNT and CDR2 YENEEA. V lost 5 bases, J lost 7 bases, and 5 bases stayed unmatched. The chain's CDR3 is CASSPRTGGNEQFF. The CDR3 coding sequence is TGTGCCAGCAGCCCCCGGACAGGGGGGAATGAGCAGTTCTTC.

The rearrangement links TRBV10-3 to TRBJ1-4, with D unresolved. Germline V gene data show CDR1 as ENHRY and CDR2 as SYGVKD. The ends were cut back, 5 bases at V and 0 bases at J, with 7 bases in the middle. The CDR3 runs to 14 residues. The DNA of the CDR3 is TGTGCCATCAGTCCAAGCGCAACTAATGAAAAACTGTTTTTT. Protein: CAISPSATNEKLFF.

The chain recombines TRBV30 with TRBJ1-1; 7 bases fit TRBD1. V lost 4 bases and J lost 6; bases outside the gene matches: 8. The CDR3 is made up of 13 amino acids. CDR1 is GTSNPN, CDR2 SVGIG, per germline (reference sequence). The CDR3 region is CAWTQGVTAEAFF. The CDR3 nucleotides are TGTGCCTGGACCCAGGGGGTTACAGCTGAAGCTTTCTTT.

V is TRBV6-5 and J is TRBJ2-2, with D perhaps TRBD1 (5 bases). Trimming removed 6 bases at V and 6 bases at J, with 17 bases between. From germline, CDR1 is MNHEY and CDR2 SVGAGI. This CDR3 is 15 amino acids long. The CDR3 DNA is TGTGCCAGCAGCGCCTCCAGGGTTATCGCCGGGGAGCTGTTTTTT. It is translated as CASSASRVIAGELFF.

The rearrangement joins TRBV15 to TRBJ2-5; TRBD1 aligns across 7 bases. This CDR3 is built from 14 residues. V dropped 1 base and J dropped 3; count of bases not matched to a gene: 2. In germline, CDR1 is LNHNV, CDR2 YYDKDF (reference sequence). CDR3 sequence reads: CATSRVDRKETQYF. In nucleotides, the CDR3 is TGTGCCACCAGCAGAGTGGACAGGAAAGAGACCCAGTACTTC.

This chain uses TRBV5-1 with TRBJ1-1; D unclear. Trimming shortened V by 2 bases and J by 0 bases, and 14 bases separated the two germline ends. The CDR3 runs to 16 residues. The V gene's germline CDR1 is SGHRS and CDR2 YFSETQ. CDR3 amino acids: CASSLVQSSVNTEAFF. The CDR3 bases are TGCGCCAGCAGCTTAGTTCAGTCTTCCGTGAACACTGAAGCTTTCTTT.

The chain combines TRBV24-1 with TRBJ2-1; D may be TRBD1 (5 bases). The ends were cut back, 5 bases at V and 8 bases at J, with 6 bases in the middle. The CDR3 is 11 amino acids. Germline V lookup: CDR1 KGHDR, CDR2 SFDVKD. The CDR3 here is CATSAGYEQFF. The CDR3 DNA follows: TGTGCCACCAGTGCAGGGTATGAGCAGTTCTTC.

V gene TRBV4-1 combines with J gene TRBJ1-2; no definite D call. The CDR3 extends over 16 amino acids. Between the trimmed V and J ends, which lost 1 base and 4 bases, there was a span of 16 bases. Germline values: CDR1 MGHRA, CDR2 YSYEKL. CDR3: CASSQARAREAYGYTF. CDR3 DNA: TGCGCCAGCAGCCAAGCGAGAGCGAGGGAGGCCTATGGCTACACCTTC.

The chain couples TRBV29-1 to TRBJ1-1; 8 bases line up with TRBD1. V lost 6 bases, J lost 4 bases, and 10 bases stayed unmatched. Germline CDR1 reads SQVTM; CDR2 reads ANQGSEA. This CDR3 has 14 amino acids. This CDR3 reads CSVPRQGLGTEAFF. The CDR3 DNA follows: TGCAGCGTCCCCCGACAGGGGCTGGGCACTGAAGCTTTCTTT.

In its sample, this clone was seen once. This chain joins TRBV9 and TRBJ2-7, with 8 bases matching TRBD1. V dropped 4 bases and J dropped 3; count of bases not matched to a gene: 15. The CDR3 has 17 amino acids. Per the germline V gene, CDR1 is SGDLS and CDR2 is YYNGEE. The chain's CDR3 is CASSPKVGQGAFYEQYF. The CDR3 DNA reads as TGTGCCAGCAGCCCCAAGGTGGGGCAGGGGGCGTTCTACGAGCAGTACTTC.

The chain carries TRBV12-5 and TRBJ2-5; 10 bases line up with TRBD1. The trim removed 2 bases at V and 5 bases at J, leaving 8 bases unmatched. This CDR3 contains 16 residues. Germline lookup yields CDR1 LGHNT and CDR2 FRNRAP. CDR3 nucleotide sequence: TGTGCTAGTGGTTTGCTGACAGGGGGCCTCCGCGAGACCCAGTACTTC. This sequence encodes CASGLLTGGLRETQYF.

The chain carries TRBV27 and TRBJ1-1; D may be TRBD1 (5 bases). Trimming stripped 1 base from V and 1 base from J, with 10 bases between. Germline loops: CDR1 MNHEY, CDR2 SMNVEV (reference sequence). This CDR3 is 15 amino acids long. CDR3 amino acids: CASSLLDRENTEAFF. CDR3 nucleotide sequence: TGTGCCAGCAGTTTATTAGACAGAGAGAACACTGAAGCTTTCTTT.

The V gene is TRBV6-5, the J gene TRBJ1-2; D ambiguous. Germline values: CDR1 MNHEY, CDR2 SVGAGI. Trimming removed 8 bases at V and 1 base at J, with 11 bases between. The CDR3 totals 13 residues. The CDR3 nucleotides read TGTGCCAGCCACCTCAACAGTAACTATGGCTACACCTTC. The encoded protein is CASHLNSNYGYTF.

In its sample, this clone was seen a few times. At the DNA level, this CDR3 is encoded by other sequences in the same sample as well. The rearrangement uses TRBV5-1 and TRBJ1-1; D not resolved. CDR3 length: 13 residues. CDR1 and CDR2 from the germline V gene are SGHRS and YFSETQ. Trimming took off 0 bases at V and 5 bases at J, with 8 bases between the two ends. This CDR3 is CASSLGGGTEAFF. The CDR3 coding sequence is TGCGCCAGCAGCTTGGGAGGAGGGACTGAAGCTTTCTTT.

The rearrangement uses TRBV24-1 and TRBJ1-5, with TRBD1 identical over 10 bases. The germline V gene has CDR1 KGHDR and CDR2 SFDVKD. V was pared by 2 bases and J by 2 bases, with 5 bases of the junction left unmatched. This CDR3 region has 17 residues. This chain's CDR3 is CATSDSDRGARNQPQHF. The DNA of the CDR3 is TGTGCCACCAGTGATTCGGACAGGGGGGCCCGCAATCAGCCCCAGCATTTT.